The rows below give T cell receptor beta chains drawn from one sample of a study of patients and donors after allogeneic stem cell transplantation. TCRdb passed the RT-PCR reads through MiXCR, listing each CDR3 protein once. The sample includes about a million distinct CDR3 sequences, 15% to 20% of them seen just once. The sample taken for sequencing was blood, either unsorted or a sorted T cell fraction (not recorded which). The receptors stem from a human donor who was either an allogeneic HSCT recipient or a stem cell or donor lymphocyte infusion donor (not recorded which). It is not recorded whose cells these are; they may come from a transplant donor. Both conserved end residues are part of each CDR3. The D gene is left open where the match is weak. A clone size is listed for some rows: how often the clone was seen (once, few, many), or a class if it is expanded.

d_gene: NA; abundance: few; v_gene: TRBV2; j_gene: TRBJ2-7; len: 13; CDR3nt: TGTGCCAGCAGTGAACAGGGAGTTAACGAGCAGTACTTC; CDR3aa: CASSEQGVNEQYF
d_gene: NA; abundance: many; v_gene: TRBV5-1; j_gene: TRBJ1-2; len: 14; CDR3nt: TGCGCCAGCAGCTTGTATGACAGAAACTATGGCTACACCTTC; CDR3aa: CASSLYDRNYGYTF
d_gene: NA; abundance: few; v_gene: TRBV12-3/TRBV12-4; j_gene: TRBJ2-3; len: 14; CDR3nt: TGTGCCAGCAGTTACCTCGGAACCACAGATACGCAGTATTTT; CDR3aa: CASSYLGTTDTQYF
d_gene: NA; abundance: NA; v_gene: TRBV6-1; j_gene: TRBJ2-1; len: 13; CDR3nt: TGTGCCAGCGGCCGGGGGGCGCGGAATGAGCAGTTCTTC; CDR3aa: CASGRGARNEQFF
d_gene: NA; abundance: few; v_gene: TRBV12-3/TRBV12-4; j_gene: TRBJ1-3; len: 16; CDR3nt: TGTGCCAGCAGTTTAGGGCGGTCAGTAATTGGAAACACCATATATTTT; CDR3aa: CASSLGRSVIGNTIYF
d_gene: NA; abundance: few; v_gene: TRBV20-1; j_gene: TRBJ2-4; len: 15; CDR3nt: TGCAGTGCTAGAGTAACAGGCTCTGCTGGAAACATTCAGTACTTC; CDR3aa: CSARVTGSAGNIQYF
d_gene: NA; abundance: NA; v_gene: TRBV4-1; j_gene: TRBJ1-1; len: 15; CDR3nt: TGCGCCAGCAGCCGAGCAGCATTATCGGGCTCTGAAGCTTTCTTT; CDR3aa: CASSRAALSGSEAFF
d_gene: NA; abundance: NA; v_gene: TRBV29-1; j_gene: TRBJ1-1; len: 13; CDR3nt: TGCAGCGTTGATAAAGACCTGAACACTGAAGCTTTCTTT; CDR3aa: CSVDKDLNTEAFF
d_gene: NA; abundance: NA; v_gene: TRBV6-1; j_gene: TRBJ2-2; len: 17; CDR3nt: TGTGCCAGCAGGGTCGGACTGGCGGCATTCAACACCGGGGAGCTGTTTTTT; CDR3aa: CASRVGLAAFNTGELFF
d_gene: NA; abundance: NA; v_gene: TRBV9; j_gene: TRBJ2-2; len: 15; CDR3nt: TGTGCCAGCAGCGTTTTGGCAGTGAACACCGGGGAGCTGTTTTTT; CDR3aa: CASSVLAVNTGELFF
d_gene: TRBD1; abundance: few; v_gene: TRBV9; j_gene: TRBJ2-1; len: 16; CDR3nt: TGTGCCAGCAGCGTTCGCCGGGACAGGGTATACAATGAGCAGTTCTTC; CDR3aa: CASSVRRDRVYNEQFF
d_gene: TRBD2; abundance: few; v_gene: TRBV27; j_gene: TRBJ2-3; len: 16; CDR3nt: TGTGCCAGCAGTTCGAGGAGCGGGAGTGGCACAGATACGCAGTATTTT; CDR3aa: CASSSRSGSGTDTQYF
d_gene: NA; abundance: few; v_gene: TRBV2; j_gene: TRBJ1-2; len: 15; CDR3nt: TGTGCCAGCAGTGCCCGAACCACAGATGTGAATGGCTACACCTTC; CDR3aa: CASSARTTDVNGYTF
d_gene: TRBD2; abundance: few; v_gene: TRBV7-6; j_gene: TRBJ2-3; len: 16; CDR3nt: TGTGCCAGCAGCCCGTTAGTGGGGGGGAGGCTCCGTACGCAGTATTTT; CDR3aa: CASSPLVGGRLRTQYF
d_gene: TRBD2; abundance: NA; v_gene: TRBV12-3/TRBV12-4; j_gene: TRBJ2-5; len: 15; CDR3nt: TGTGCCAGCAGCCCCGGGACTAGCGGGATAAAGACCCAGTACTTC; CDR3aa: CASSPGTSGIKTQYF
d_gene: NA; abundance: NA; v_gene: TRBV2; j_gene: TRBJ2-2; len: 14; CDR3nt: TGTGCCAGCAGGCTCGACTACAACACCGGGGAGCTGTTTTTT; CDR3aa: CASRLDYNTGELFF
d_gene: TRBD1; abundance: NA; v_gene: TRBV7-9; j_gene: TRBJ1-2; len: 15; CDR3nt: TGTGCCAGCAGCTTGGACGGACAGGGGGACTATGGCTACACCTTC; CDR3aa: CASSLDGQGDYGYTF
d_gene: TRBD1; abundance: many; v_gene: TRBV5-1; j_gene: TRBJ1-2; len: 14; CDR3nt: TGTGCCAGCAGCTCGGGACAGGTGAACTATGGCTACACCTTC; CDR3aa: CASSSGQVNYGYTF
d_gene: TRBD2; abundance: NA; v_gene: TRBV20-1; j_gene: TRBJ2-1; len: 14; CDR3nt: TGCAGTGCGCGACTAGCGGGTTCTTACAATGAGCAGTTCTTC; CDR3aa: CSARLAGSYNEQFF
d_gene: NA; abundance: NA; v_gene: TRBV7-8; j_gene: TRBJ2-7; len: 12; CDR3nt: TGTGCCAGCAGCCCCTCCACGGACGAGCAGTACTTC; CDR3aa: CASSPSTDEQYF
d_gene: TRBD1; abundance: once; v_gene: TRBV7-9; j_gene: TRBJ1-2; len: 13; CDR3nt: TGTGCCAGCAGCAAGAGACAGGGGGATGGCTACACCTTC; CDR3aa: CASSKRQGDGYTF
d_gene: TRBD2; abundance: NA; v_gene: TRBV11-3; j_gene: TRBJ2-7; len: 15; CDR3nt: TGTGCCAGCAGCTTGACTAGCGGGACGGCCTACGAGCAGTACTTC; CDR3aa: CASSLTSGTAYEQYF
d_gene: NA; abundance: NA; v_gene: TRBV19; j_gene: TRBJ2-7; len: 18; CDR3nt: TGTGCCAGTATCCGAGGAGGACAAGGGGGAGGATTGTCCTACGAGCAGTACTTC; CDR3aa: CASIRGGQGGGLSYEQYF
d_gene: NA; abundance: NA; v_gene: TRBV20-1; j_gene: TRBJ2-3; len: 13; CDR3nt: TGCAGTGCTAGAAGGACGTCTACAGATACGCAGTATTTT; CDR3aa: CSARRTSTDTQYF
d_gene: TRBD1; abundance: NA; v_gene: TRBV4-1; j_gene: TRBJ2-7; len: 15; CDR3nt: TGCGCCAGCAGCCCGGGACAGGGGGGTTACTACGAGCAGTACTTC; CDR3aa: CASSPGQGGYYEQYF
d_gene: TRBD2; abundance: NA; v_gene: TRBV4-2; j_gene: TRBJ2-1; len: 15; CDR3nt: TGTGCCAGCAGCCGGCGGGAGCCTCGAAGTAATGAGCAGTTCTTC; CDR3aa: CASSRREPRSNEQFF
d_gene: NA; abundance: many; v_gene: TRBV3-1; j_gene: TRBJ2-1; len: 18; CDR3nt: TGTGCCAGCAGCCAAGGTCGGCTGGCTAGCCCGGCCGACAATGAGCAGTTCTTC; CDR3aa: CASSQGRLASPADNEQFF
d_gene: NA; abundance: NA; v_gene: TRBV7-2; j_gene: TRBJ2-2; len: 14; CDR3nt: TGTGCCAGCCTTCCAATTCTGAACACCGGGGAGCTGTTTTTT; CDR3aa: CASLPILNTGELFF
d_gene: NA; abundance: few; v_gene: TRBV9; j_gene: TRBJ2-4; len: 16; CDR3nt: TGTGCCAGCAGCGTAGACCCGGGGCTAGCCAAAAACATTCAGTACTTC; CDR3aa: CASSVDPGLAKNIQYF
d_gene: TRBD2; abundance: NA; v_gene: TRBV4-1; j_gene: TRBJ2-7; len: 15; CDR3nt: TGCGCCAGCAGCCAACCGACTAGCGGGAGATTCGAGCAGTACTTC; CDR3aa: CASSQPTSGRFEQYF
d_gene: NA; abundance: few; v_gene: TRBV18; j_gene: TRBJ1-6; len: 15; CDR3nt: TGTGCCAGCTCACCAATGGGGAATGCGGCGTCACCCCTCCACTTT; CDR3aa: CASSPMGNAASPLHF
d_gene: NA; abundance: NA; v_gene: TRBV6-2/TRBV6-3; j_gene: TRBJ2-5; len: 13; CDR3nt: TGTGCCAGCAGTTCAACCGAGGCGGAGACCCAGTACTTC; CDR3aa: CASSSTEAETQYF
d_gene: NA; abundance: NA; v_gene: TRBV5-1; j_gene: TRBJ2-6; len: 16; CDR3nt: TGCGCCAGCAGAGGTACAGGGTTTTCTGGGGCCAACGTCCTGACTTTC; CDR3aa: CASRGTGFSGANVLTF
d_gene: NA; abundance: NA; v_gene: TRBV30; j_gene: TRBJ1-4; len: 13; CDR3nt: TGTGCCTGGAGTGGCGGACAGCATGAAAAACTGTTTTTT; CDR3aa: CAWSGGQHEKLFF
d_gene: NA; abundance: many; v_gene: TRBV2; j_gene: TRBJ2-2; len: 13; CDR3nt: TGTGCCAGCAGTGAGGAGAACACCGGGGAGCTGTTTTTT; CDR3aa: CASSEENTGELFF
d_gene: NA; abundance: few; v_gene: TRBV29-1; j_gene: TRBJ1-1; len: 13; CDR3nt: TGCAGCGTTTCTAGGACCCTGGCAACTGAAGCTTTCTTT; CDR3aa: CSVSRTLATEAFF
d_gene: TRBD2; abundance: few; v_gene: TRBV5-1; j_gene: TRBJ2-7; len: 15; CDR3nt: TGCGCCAGCAGCTTAGGACTAGCGGGAGTGAACGAGCAGTACTTC; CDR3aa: CASSLGLAGVNEQYF
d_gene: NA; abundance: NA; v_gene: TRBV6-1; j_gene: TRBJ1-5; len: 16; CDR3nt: TGTGCCAGCAGTCCCGAGGTAGGGCTGAGCAATCAGCCCCAGCATTTT; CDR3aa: CASSPEVGLSNQPQHF
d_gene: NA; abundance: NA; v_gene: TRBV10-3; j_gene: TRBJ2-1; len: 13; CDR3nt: TGTGCCATCAGTGAGGTTCAGCGCCATGAGCAGTTCTTC; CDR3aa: CAISEVQRHEQFF
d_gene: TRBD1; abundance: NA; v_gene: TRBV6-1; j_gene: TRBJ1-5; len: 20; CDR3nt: TGTGCCAGCAGTGAAGGGTTGCTCAGGGGGGACACTTATAGCAATCAGCCCCAGCATTTT; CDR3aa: CASSEGLLRGDTYSNQPQHF
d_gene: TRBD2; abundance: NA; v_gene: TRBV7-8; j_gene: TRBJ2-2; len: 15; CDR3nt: TGTGCCAGCAGCCGAAGACTAGCGAGCACCGGGGAGCTGTTTTTT; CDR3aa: CASSRRLASTGELFF
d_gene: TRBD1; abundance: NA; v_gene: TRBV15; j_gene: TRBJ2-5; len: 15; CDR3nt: TGTGCCACCAGCAGAGATGGACAGGGCCCCGAGACCCAGTACTTC; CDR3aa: CATSRDGQGPETQYF
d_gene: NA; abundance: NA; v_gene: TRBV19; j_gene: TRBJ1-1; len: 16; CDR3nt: TGTGCCAGTAGTATAGATTCGGGAGGTTCGGGAACTGAAGCTTTCTTT; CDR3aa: CASSIDSGGSGTEAFF
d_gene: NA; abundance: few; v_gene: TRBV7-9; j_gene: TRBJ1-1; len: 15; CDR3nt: TGTGCCAGCAGCTTAGGATCCCGGATCTACACTGAAGCTTTCTTT; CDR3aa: CASSLGSRIYTEAFF
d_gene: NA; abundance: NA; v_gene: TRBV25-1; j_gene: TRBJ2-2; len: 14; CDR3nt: TGTGCCAGTACCTTAGACGGGAACACCGGGGAGCTGTTTTTT; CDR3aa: CASTLDGNTGELFF
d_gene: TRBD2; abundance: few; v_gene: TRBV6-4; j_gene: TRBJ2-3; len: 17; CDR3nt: TGTGCCAGCAGTGACTCGGCGCTAGCGGGGGGGCCAGATACGCAGTATTTT; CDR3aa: CASSDSALAGGPDTQYF
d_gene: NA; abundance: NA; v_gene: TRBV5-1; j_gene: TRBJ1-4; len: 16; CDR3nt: TGCGCCAGCAGCTTGGCGTCTTCAATGGGGGTTGAAAAACTGTTTTTT; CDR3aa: CASSLASSMGVEKLFF
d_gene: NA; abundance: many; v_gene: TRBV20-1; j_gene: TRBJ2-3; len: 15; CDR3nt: TGCAGTGCTAGAGATCTGGGCAGGGACACAGATACGCAGTATTTT; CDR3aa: CSARDLGRDTDTQYF
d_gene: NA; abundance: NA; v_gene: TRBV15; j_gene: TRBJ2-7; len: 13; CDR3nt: TGTGCCACACGGGGACTGTCTGTCTACGAGCAGTACTTC; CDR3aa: CATRGLSVYEQYF
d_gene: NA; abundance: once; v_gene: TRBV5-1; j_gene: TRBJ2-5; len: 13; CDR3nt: TGCGCCAGCAGCCCTACCCCTCTGGAGACCCAGTACTTC; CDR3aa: CASSPTPLETQYF
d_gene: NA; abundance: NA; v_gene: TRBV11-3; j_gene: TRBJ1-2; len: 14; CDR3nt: TGTGCCAGCAGCCCTCGCTTGGGGGGTGAAGGCTACACCTTC; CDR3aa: CASSPRLGGEGYTF
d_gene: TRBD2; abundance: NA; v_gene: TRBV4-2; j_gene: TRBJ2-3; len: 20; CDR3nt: TGTGCCAGCAGCCAAGATCTGGCTAGCGGGATTGGTGCTAGCGCAGATACGCAGTATTTT; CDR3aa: CASSQDLASGIGASADTQYF
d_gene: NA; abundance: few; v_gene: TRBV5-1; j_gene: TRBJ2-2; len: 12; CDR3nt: TGCGCCAGCAGCCCACAGGGCCGGGAGCTGTTTTTT; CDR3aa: CASSPQGRELFF